These T cell receptor beta chains were read from a single sample in a study of blood T cells in healthy people across ages. One entry per CDR3 protein results from TCRdb running MiXCR on the 5' RACE reads. The sample holds fewer than 2,000,000 distinct CDR3 sequences, about two fifths seen once. The specimen sequenced was blood. Every receptor here comes from a human donor in good health. Each CDR3 is given with its conserved first and last residue. Fields, in order: CDR3 DNA, CDR3 protein, clone size, V gene, D gene, J gene, CDR3 length. D genes are given only for firm matches. Size tells how often a clone was seen (once, few, many) or the class of an expanded clone, and some rows leave it out.

cdr3_nt: TGTGCCAGCAGCCTAGCGGGGTACACTGACGTCCACTACGAGCAGTACTTC
cdr3_aa: CASSLAGYTDVHYEQYF
clone_size: -
v_call: TRBV7-2
d_call: TRBD2
j_call: TRBJ2-7
cdr3_length: 17

cdr3_nt: TGTGCCAGCAGTAGGAGGACTAGCGGGGGGTTCATCCATGAGCAGTTCTTC
cdr3_aa: CASSRRTSGGFIHEQFF
clone_size: -
v_call: TRBV2
d_call: TRBD2
j_call: TRBJ2-1
cdr3_length: 17

cdr3_nt: TGTGCCAGTAGTATTTTGCCAGCGGGTAACACAGATACGCAGTATTTT
cdr3_aa: CASSILPAGNTDTQYF
clone_size: -
v_call: TRBV19
d_call: -
j_call: TRBJ2-3
cdr3_length: 16

cdr3_nt: TGTGCCAGCAGCTTAGCACAAGGGGGGCATGAAAAACTGTTTTTT
cdr3_aa: CASSLAQGGHEKLFF
clone_size: -
v_call: TRBV7-9
d_call: -
j_call: TRBJ1-4
cdr3_length: 15

cdr3_nt: TGTGCCAGCGCCAGAATTCCCAATTACGAGCAGTACTTC
cdr3_aa: CASARIPNYEQYF
clone_size: few
v_call: TRBV7-6
d_call: -
j_call: TRBJ2-7
cdr3_length: 13

cdr3_nt: TGTGCCAGCAGTTACTCTGACAGGGGTTTGGGCACAGATACGCAGTATTTT
cdr3_aa: CASSYSDRGLGTDTQYF
clone_size: few
v_call: TRBV6-5
d_call: TRBD1
j_call: TRBJ2-3
cdr3_length: 17

cdr3_nt: TGCAGTGCTGACTACAGGGAATACCCCTACGAGCAGTACTTC
cdr3_aa: CSADYREYPYEQYF
clone_size: -
v_call: TRBV20-1
d_call: -
j_call: TRBJ2-7
cdr3_length: 14

cdr3_nt: TGTGCCAGCAGCCACTCTATTGCCGATACGCAGTATTTT
cdr3_aa: CASSHSIADTQYF
clone_size: -
v_call: TRBV4-2
d_call: -
j_call: TRBJ2-3
cdr3_length: 13

cdr3_nt: TGTGCCAGCAGACAACAGATAACTGGGGCCAACGTCCTGACTTTC
cdr3_aa: CASRQQITGANVLTF
clone_size: -
v_call: TRBV7-2
d_call: -
j_call: TRBJ2-6
cdr3_length: 15

cdr3_nt: TGTGCCAGCAGTTTATCCCTGGGCGGGGCGCAAGATGAGCAGTTCTTC
cdr3_aa: CASSLSLGGAQDEQFF
clone_size: few
v_call: TRBV27
d_call: -
j_call: TRBJ2-1
cdr3_length: 16

cdr3_nt: TGTGCCAGCAGTTACTCCATTACACAAGAGACCCAGTACTTC
cdr3_aa: CASSYSITQETQYF
clone_size: -
v_call: TRBV6-2/TRBV6-3
d_call: -
j_call: TRBJ2-5
cdr3_length: 14

cdr3_nt: TGTGCCAGCAGCGTAGGTCCAGGGAGCAATGAGCAGTTCTTC
cdr3_aa: CASSVGPGSNEQFF
clone_size: -
v_call: TRBV9
d_call: -
j_call: TRBJ2-1
cdr3_length: 14

cdr3_nt: TGTGCCAGCTACTTTCCGGGACAGGGAGATGGCTACACCTTC
cdr3_aa: CASYFPGQGDGYTF
clone_size: -
v_call: TRBV2
d_call: TRBD1
j_call: TRBJ1-2
cdr3_length: 14

cdr3_nt: TGTGCCAGCTGGGAGACAGGGAACACAGATACGCAGTATTTT
cdr3_aa: CASWETGNTDTQYF
clone_size: few
v_call: TRBV2
d_call: TRBD1
j_call: TRBJ2-3
cdr3_length: 14

cdr3_nt: TGTGCCAGCAGCCCACGTATCCACTCAGGGGAGGAGCAGTACTTC
cdr3_aa: CASSPRIHSGEEQYF
clone_size: -
v_call: TRBV7-9
d_call: -
j_call: TRBJ2-7
cdr3_length: 15

cdr3_nt: TGTGCCAGCAGCTACATGACAGGGGACACAGATACGCAGTATTTT
cdr3_aa: CASSYMTGDTDTQYF
clone_size: -
v_call: TRBV7-6
d_call: TRBD1
j_call: TRBJ2-3
cdr3_length: 15

cdr3_nt: TGTGCCAGCAGCAGGGGTAAGGGGGCTTATAGCAATCAGCCCCAGCATTTT
cdr3_aa: CASSRGKGAYSNQPQHF
clone_size: -
v_call: TRBV21-1
d_call: -
j_call: TRBJ1-5
cdr3_length: 17

cdr3_nt: TGCAGCGTTGCCGACGGATATAGCAATCAGCCCCAGCATTTT
cdr3_aa: CSVADGYSNQPQHF
clone_size: -
v_call: TRBV29-1
d_call: -
j_call: TRBJ1-5
cdr3_length: 14

cdr3_nt: TGTGCCAACGGACAGGGACCTTGGGATACGCAGTATTTT
cdr3_aa: CANGQGPWDTQYF
clone_size: -
v_call: TRBV2
d_call: TRBD1
j_call: TRBJ2-3
cdr3_length: 13

cdr3_nt: TGCAGTGCTAGTGAGGGCTATGGCTACACCTTC
cdr3_aa: CSASEGYGYTF
clone_size: many
v_call: TRBV20-1
d_call: -
j_call: TRBJ1-2
cdr3_length: 11

cdr3_nt: TGTGCCAGCAGTTTATGGGACAGGGGATCAGAGACCCAGTACTTC
cdr3_aa: CASSLWDRGSETQYF
clone_size: few
v_call: TRBV12-3/TRBV12-4
d_call: TRBD1
j_call: TRBJ2-5
cdr3_length: 15

cdr3_nt: TGTGCCACCAGTGATGGACAGGGGACGACGTTCAATCAGCCCCAGCATTTT
cdr3_aa: CATSDGQGTTFNQPQHF
clone_size: -
v_call: TRBV24-1
d_call: TRBD1
j_call: TRBJ1-5
cdr3_length: 17

cdr3_nt: TGCAGTGCTAGGGAGGACAGCTCCTACGAGCAGTACTTC
cdr3_aa: CSAREDSSYEQYF
clone_size: -
v_call: TRBV20-1
d_call: -
j_call: TRBJ2-7
cdr3_length: 13

cdr3_nt: TGCAGCGTTGGGGACAGAACCAACACTGAAGCTTTCTTT
cdr3_aa: CSVGDRTNTEAFF
clone_size: few
v_call: TRBV29-1
d_call: TRBD1
j_call: TRBJ1-1
cdr3_length: 13

cdr3_nt: TGTGCCAGCAGTTACAACCGGAATGGAGGTACTGAAGCTTTCTTT
cdr3_aa: CASSYNRNGGTEAFF
clone_size: -
v_call: TRBV6-2/TRBV6-3
d_call: -
j_call: TRBJ1-1
cdr3_length: 15

cdr3_nt: TGTGCCAGCAGCCCGGGGGGGGAATTGGAAGCTTTCTTT
cdr3_aa: CASSPGGELEAFF
clone_size: -
v_call: TRBV7-8
d_call: -
j_call: TRBJ1-1
cdr3_length: 13

cdr3_nt: TGCGCCAGCAGCTGGGGGACAGGTACAGATACGCAGTATTTT
cdr3_aa: CASSWGTGTDTQYF
clone_size: -
v_call: TRBV5-1
d_call: TRBD1
j_call: TRBJ2-3
cdr3_length: 14

cdr3_nt: TGTGCCAGCAGCGCACCTTTGGACTACGAGCAGTACTTC
cdr3_aa: CASSAPLDYEQYF
clone_size: many
v_call: TRBV7-2
d_call: -
j_call: TRBJ2-7
cdr3_length: 13

cdr3_nt: TGTGCCAGCAGCAACACTGATTCCTACGAGCAGTACTTC
cdr3_aa: CASSNTDSYEQYF
clone_size: -
v_call: TRBV11-2
d_call: -
j_call: TRBJ2-7
cdr3_length: 13

cdr3_nt: TGTGCCAGCAGTGAATTCGGGACAGGGAGGGGAAAACTGTTTTTT
cdr3_aa: CASSEFGTGRGKLFF
clone_size: -
v_call: TRBV25-1
d_call: TRBD1
j_call: TRBJ1-4
cdr3_length: 15

cdr3_nt: TGTGCCAGTAACCCCGGGGGCGGCTACAATGAGCAGTTCTTC
cdr3_aa: CASNPGGGYNEQFF
clone_size: -
v_call: TRBV19
d_call: -
j_call: TRBJ2-1
cdr3_length: 14

cdr3_nt: TGTGCCAGCAGCCAGGGGACAGGGGTCGGCTACACCTTC
cdr3_aa: CASSQGTGVGYTF
clone_size: few
v_call: TRBV3-1
d_call: TRBD1
j_call: TRBJ1-2
cdr3_length: 13

cdr3_nt: TGCAGTGCTAGAGATATCGACGGGCCGGGGCATGGCTACACCTTC
cdr3_aa: CSARDIDGPGHGYTF
clone_size: -
v_call: TRBV20-1
d_call: -
j_call: TRBJ1-2
cdr3_length: 15

cdr3_nt: TGTGCCACCAGCAGAGATAAAGAACAACATGGCTACACCTTC
cdr3_aa: CATSRDKEQHGYTF
clone_size: few
v_call: TRBV15
d_call: -
j_call: TRBJ1-2
cdr3_length: 14

cdr3_nt: TGTGCCATCCTAAAAACAGACAACAATGAGCAGTTCTTC
cdr3_aa: CAILKTDNNEQFF
clone_size: few
v_call: TRBV10-3
d_call: -
j_call: TRBJ2-1
cdr3_length: 13

cdr3_nt: TGTGCCAGCAGCTCCCCGGGACAGGGGGCTTTAGATACGCAGTATTTT
cdr3_aa: CASSSPGQGALDTQYF
clone_size: once
v_call: TRBV13
d_call: TRBD1
j_call: TRBJ2-3
cdr3_length: 16

cdr3_nt: TGTGCCATCTCTCCCGGAGGGTACCAAGAGACCCAGTACTTC
cdr3_aa: CAISPGGYQETQYF
clone_size: -
v_call: TRBV10-3
d_call: -
j_call: TRBJ2-5
cdr3_length: 14

cdr3_nt: TGTGCCAGCAGTCCACCGGGACAGGGAGATGGTGAGCAGTTCTTC
cdr3_aa: CASSPPGQGDGEQFF
clone_size: -
v_call: TRBV7-9
d_call: TRBD1
j_call: TRBJ2-1
cdr3_length: 15

cdr3_nt: TGCGCCAGCAGCCACCCTTGGGGGGATGAGCAGTTCTTC
cdr3_aa: CASSHPWGDEQFF
clone_size: few
v_call: TRBV4-1
d_call: -
j_call: TRBJ2-1
cdr3_length: 13

cdr3_nt: TGCGCCAGCAGCGAGGGACTAGGGGAAGAGACCCAGTACTTC
cdr3_aa: CASSEGLGEETQYF
clone_size: -
v_call: TRBV5-1
d_call: TRBD2
j_call: TRBJ2-5
cdr3_length: 14

cdr3_nt: TGTGCCAGCAGTTTATACGGGCGACAGCCCCAGCATTTT
cdr3_aa: CASSLYGRQPQHF
clone_size: few
v_call: TRBV28
d_call: -
j_call: TRBJ1-5
cdr3_length: 13

cdr3_nt: TGCAGCGTTGACCTCATGACAGGCGCGGGGGCCAACGTCCTGACTTTC
cdr3_aa: CSVDLMTGAGANVLTF
clone_size: many
v_call: TRBV29-1
d_call: -
j_call: TRBJ2-6
cdr3_length: 16

cdr3_nt: TGTGCCAGCAGCCCAAACCGACCGGGGGATCAGCCCCAGCATTTT
cdr3_aa: CASSPNRPGDQPQHF
clone_size: -
v_call: TRBV7-2
d_call: -
j_call: TRBJ1-5
cdr3_length: 15

cdr3_nt: TGCAGTGCGAATGGACCAGCCATGGGCTACACCTTC
cdr3_aa: CSANGPAMGYTF
clone_size: -
v_call: TRBV20-1
d_call: -
j_call: TRBJ1-2
cdr3_length: 12

cdr3_nt: TGCGCCAGCGGAAGGGGCTTTGGGGACACTGAAGCTTTCTTT
cdr3_aa: CASGRGFGDTEAFF
clone_size: few
v_call: TRBV5-1
d_call: -
j_call: TRBJ1-1
cdr3_length: 14

cdr3_nt: TGTGCCAGCAGCTTATGGGTCGGGGGAGGTAATGAGCAGTTCTTC
cdr3_aa: CASSLWVGGGNEQFF
clone_size: few
v_call: TRBV7-3
d_call: -
j_call: TRBJ2-1
cdr3_length: 15

cdr3_nt: TGCGCCAGCAGCCAAGAGGACAGGGGGTTCAGCGGGGAGCTGTTTTTT
cdr3_aa: CASSQEDRGFSGELFF
clone_size: -
v_call: TRBV4-3
d_call: TRBD1
j_call: TRBJ2-2
cdr3_length: 16

cdr3_nt: TGTGCCAGCAGCTGGAGACAGACACCAATGAACACTAAAGCTTTCTTT
cdr3_aa: CASSWRQTPMNTKAFF
clone_size: -
v_call: TRBV7-9
d_call: -
j_call: TRBJ1-1
cdr3_length: 16

cdr3_nt: TGTGCCAGCAGCTTATTAGGGGGAGGCAATCAGCCCCGGCATTTT
cdr3_aa: CASSLLGGGNQPRHF
clone_size: -
v_call: TRBV7-2
d_call: -
j_call: TRBJ1-5
cdr3_length: 15

cdr3_nt: TGCGCCAGCAGCGCCCCCGGGACAGGGGTTGGCTACACCTTC
cdr3_aa: CASSAPGTGVGYTF
clone_size: few
v_call: TRBV5-1
d_call: TRBD1
j_call: TRBJ1-2
cdr3_length: 14